What follows are 13 T cell receptor beta chains derived from one specimen sequenced in a study of T-cell memory formation after mild COVID-19. TCRdb redid the calling of the 5' RACE reads with MiXCR, one entry per CDR3 protein. The top ten clones hold about a fifth of a sample with roughly 240,000 distinct CDR3 sequences, about 17% of them seen once. The sequencing input was PBMCs or a T cell subset sorted from them (not recorded which). Source of these receptors: a man between 18 and 35 years old who had mild COVID-19 (a few samples of this study predate the infection). Cell type and time point are not known.

The gene calls are TRBV7-6 and TRBJ2-5; no clear D gene. The CDR3 has 13 residues. V was shortened by 1 base and J by 5 bases, with 8 bases between the two germline ends. Germline loops: CDR1 SGHVS, CDR2 FNYEAQ. The CDR3 loop reads CASSLEPEETQYF. CDR3 coding DNA: TGTGCCAGCAGCTTAGAGCCGGAGGAGACCCAGTACTTC.

The CDR3 nucleotides read TGTGCCAGCAGTGATCTAGGACTAGCCCACAATGAGCAGTTCTTC. It translates to CASSDLGLAHNEQFF. J is TRBJ2-1 and V is TRBV6-4, with 8 bases fitting TRBD2. The junction had 6 bases not matched to a gene; V was cut back by 3 bases and J by 5 bases. Germline CDR1 is MRHNA and CDR2 is SNTAGT. CDR3 length: 15 residues.

This clonotype was counted a few times. J is TRBJ2-3 and V is TRBV7-9; the D is unclear. The CDR3 covers 15 residues. Trimming stripped 5 bases from V and 4 bases from J, with 16 bases between. Germline CDR1 and CDR2: SEHNR and FQNEAQ (reference sequence). CDR3 coding DNA: TGTGCCAGCAGCCCCTCGGTGGGGATAGCAGATACGCAGTATTTT. This sequence encodes CASSPSVGIADTQYF.

This clonotype has more than one count but fewer than ten. The chain couples TRBV28 to TRBJ2-1; TRBD2 agrees at 10 bases. From germline, CDR1 is MDHEN and CDR2 SYDVKM. The CDR3 runs 17 residues. V lost 6 bases to trimming and J lost 2 bases; unmatched junction nucleotides: 10. The CDR3 reads CASRPMSGGAPYNEQFF. DNA for the CDR3: TGTGCCAGCAGGCCCATGAGCGGGGGGGCCCCCTACAATGAGCAGTTCTTC.

The chain joins TRBV7-2 to TRBJ1-3; tentatively, D is TRBD1 (6 bases). V was trimmed by 5 bases and J by 4 bases, leaving 18 bases between them. The CDR3 runs to 16 residues. Germline loops: CDR1 SGHTA, CDR2 FQGNSA. CDR3 sequence: CASSPHSGGQGNTIYF. The CDR3 DNA reads as TGTGCCAGCAGCCCCCACAGTGGGGGGCAAGGAAACACCATATATTTT.

The chain carries TRBV11-2 and TRBJ2-5, with D possibly matching TRBD2 (6 bases). The V gene's germline CDR1 is SGHAT and CDR2 FQNNGV. Trimming took off 5 bases at V and 9 bases at J, with 13 bases between the two ends. This CDR3 is 12 amino acids long. CDR3 loop: CASSPQLAAQYF. DNA of the CDR3: TGTGCCAGCAGCCCCCAACTAGCCGCCCAGTACTTC.

This clonotype has more than one count but fewer than ten. The chain recombines TRBV7-2 with TRBJ1-5, with 9 positions matching TRBD1. CDR3 length: 16 amino acids. CDR1 and CDR2 from the germline V gene are SGHTA and FQGNSA. J was trimmed by 6 bases and V by 1 base; bases with no gene match: 7. The CDR3 DNA is TGTGCCAGCAGCTTAGGTGCGGACAGGGGAGCTCAGCCCCAGCATTTT. Residues: CASSLGADRGAQPQHF.

The V gene is TRBV20-1, the J gene TRBJ2-2; 8 nucleotides align to TRBD2. The CDR3 sequence is 16 residues long. Germline V gene sequence: CDR1 DFQATT, CDR2 SNEGSKA (reference sequence). The V and J ends lost 0 bases and 4 bases, in that order; junction bases with no gene match: 7. CDR3 coding DNA: TGCAGTGCTAGAGATCCGGGGGGGCCGGGCACCGGGGAGCTGTTTTTT. It codes for CSARDPGGPGTGELFF.

This clonotype occurred a few times. The chain uses TRBV12-3 or TRBV12-4 and TRBJ2-7; TRBD1 is a possible D gene (6 bases). This CDR3 is 14 amino acids long. The germline V and J ends were trimmed by 7 bases and 3 bases, with 16 bases remaining between them. The CDR3 here is CASTVDRLVYEQYF. CDR3 DNA: TGTGCCAGCACCGTAGACAGGTTGGTCTACGAGCAGTACTTC.

This clonotype was counted at least ten times. This rearrangement joins TRBV4-1 to TRBJ1-5, with D unresolved. V lost 0 bases, J lost 6 bases, and 12 bases lay in between. The CDR3 loop spans 15 amino acids. Germline V lookup: CDR1 MGHRA, CDR2 YSYEKL. This CDR3 reads CASSQDRSGGQPQHF. As DNA, the CDR3 is TGCGCCAGCAGCCAAGATAGGTCGGGCGGTCAGCCCCAGCATTTT.

This rearrangement joins TRBV27 to TRBJ2-5, with D possibly matching TRBD1 (6 bases). This CDR3 spans 16 amino acids. Germline CDR1 and CDR2: MNHEY and SMNVEV (reference sequence). Trimming removed 0 bases at V and 3 bases at J, with 14 bases between. This CDR3 is CASSLSRARGEETQYF. CDR3 coding DNA: TGTGCCAGCAGTTTATCGAGGGCCAGGGGAGAAGAGACCCAGTACTTC.

This chain joins TRBV3-1 and TRBJ2-7; D remains unclear. The germline V gene has CDR1 LGHDT and CDR2 YNNKEL (reference sequence). The CDR3 extends over 12 amino acids. Trimming pared 1 base from V and 6 bases from J, leaving 7 bases between. Here the CDR3 DNA reads TGTGCCAGCAGCCAAGCGGGCGGCGAGCAGTACGTC. It is translated as CASSQAGGEQYV.

Only a few counts were recorded for this clonotype. The rearrangement uses TRBV4-2 and TRBJ1-6; D ambiguous. With 3 bases removed from V and 8 bases from J, the gap between germline ends came to 14 bases. This CDR3 is built from 15 residues. CDR1 and CDR2 from the germline V gene are LGHNA and YNFKEQ. CDR3 coding DNA: TGTGCCAGCAGCCAGTGGCGGGGATATGATTCACCCCTCCACTTT. The encoded protein is CASSQWRGYDSPLHF.